This T cell receptor beta chain is drawn from a study of blood T cell repertoires in COVID-19. Overall study context: T cells, B-cell-depleted T cells, or PBMCs supplied cDNA or gDNA.

V was shortened by 4 bases and J by 1 base, with 8 bases between the two germline ends. The CDR3 loop spans 12 amino acids. The germline V gene encodes CDR1 GTSNPN and CDR2 SVGIG (reference sequence). In the study's own analysis: Amplification of reference gene primers was used by the study to estimate nucleated cell counts. Using immunoSEQ multiplex PCR, the repertoire was profiled, and TCRdb retains in-frame clones only, with some absent. V and J calls plus clone size are reproduced from that table; the DNA served to infer D and trimming. The sample holds 90,000 or so clones, about 86% seen once. This clonotype originated in a man older than 75 with active or convalescent COVID-19. This chain uses TRBV30 with TRBJ2-7, with D possibly matching TRBD2 (6 bases). Sequencing used peripheral blood. This CDR3 reads CAWNSGSYEQYF. CDR3 coding DNA: TGTGCCTGGAATAGCGGATCCTACGAGCAGTACTTC.